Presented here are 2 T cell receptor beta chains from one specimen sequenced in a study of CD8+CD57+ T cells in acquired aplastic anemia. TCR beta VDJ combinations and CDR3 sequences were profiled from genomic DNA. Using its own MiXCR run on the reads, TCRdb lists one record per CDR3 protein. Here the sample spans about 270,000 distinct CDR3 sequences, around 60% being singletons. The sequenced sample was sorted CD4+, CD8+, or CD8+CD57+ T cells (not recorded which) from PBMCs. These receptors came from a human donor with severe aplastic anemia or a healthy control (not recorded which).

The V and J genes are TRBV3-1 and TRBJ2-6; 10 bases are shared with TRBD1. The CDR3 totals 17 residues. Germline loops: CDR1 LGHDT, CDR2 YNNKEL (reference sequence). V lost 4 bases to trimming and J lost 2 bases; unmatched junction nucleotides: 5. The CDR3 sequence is CASSPGTGVPGANVLTF. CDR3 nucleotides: TGTGCCAGCAGCCCCGGGACAGGGGTACCTGGGGCCAACGTCCTGACTTTC.

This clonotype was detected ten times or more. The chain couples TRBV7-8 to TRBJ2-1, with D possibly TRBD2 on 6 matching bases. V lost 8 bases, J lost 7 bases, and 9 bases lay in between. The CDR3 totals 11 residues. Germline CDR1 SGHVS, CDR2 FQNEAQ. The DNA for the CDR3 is TGTGCCAGCCTACGGGGGAATGAGCAGTTCTTC. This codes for CASLRGNEQFF.